This T cell receptor beta chain was retrieved from a study of cytomegalovirus exposure and HLA in healthy donors. General study results and limits: The classifier reportedly diagnosed cytomegalovirus status with high specificity and sensitivity. The tendency of first-cohort TCR clusters to co-occur in the 120 validation repertoires was the finding of a later analysis.

In germline, CDR1 is SGHRS, CDR2 YFSETQ. The ends were cut back, 0 bases at V and 3 bases at J, with 8 bases in the middle. The CDR3 spans 14 residues. With respect to this clone: Its matching antigen is unknown. The sample carries other DNA sequences with the same CDR3.

Here immunoSEQ multiplex PCR was the method, and the copy in TCRdb shows in-frame clones only, minus some. The sample lists some 200,000 clones; more than 65% were seen once. This chain links TRBV5-1 with TRBJ2-3; D is unresolved. Sequenced material: PBMCs. The clonotype originates from a woman younger than 30 in good health and CMV-seropositive. The CDR3 loop is CASSLEGGTDTQYF. The CDR3 nucleotides are TGCGCCAGCAGCTTGGAAGGCGGAACAGATACGCAGTATTTT.